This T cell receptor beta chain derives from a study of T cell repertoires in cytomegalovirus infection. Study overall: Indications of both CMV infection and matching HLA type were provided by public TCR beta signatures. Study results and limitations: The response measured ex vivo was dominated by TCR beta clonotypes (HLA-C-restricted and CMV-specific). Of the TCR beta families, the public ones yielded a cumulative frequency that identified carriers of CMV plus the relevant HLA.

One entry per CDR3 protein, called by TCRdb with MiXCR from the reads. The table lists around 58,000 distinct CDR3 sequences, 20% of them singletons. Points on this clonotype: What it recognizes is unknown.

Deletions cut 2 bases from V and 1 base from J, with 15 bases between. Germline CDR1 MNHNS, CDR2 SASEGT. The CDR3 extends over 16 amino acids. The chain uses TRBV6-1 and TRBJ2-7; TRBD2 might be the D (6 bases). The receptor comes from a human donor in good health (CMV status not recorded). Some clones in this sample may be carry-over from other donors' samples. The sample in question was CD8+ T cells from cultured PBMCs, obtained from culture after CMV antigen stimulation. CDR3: CASSELWQGGSYEQYF. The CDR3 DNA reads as TGTGCCAGCAGTGAACTATGGCAGGGAGGATCCTACGAGCAGTACTTC.